Below are 13 T cell receptor beta chains sequenced from a single sample in a study of blood T cell repertoires in COVID-19. This table comes from immunoSEQ multiplex PCR, and its TCRdb copy is limited to in-frame clones, with some not included. The sample lists some 160,000 clones; approximately 80% were seen once. Material for sequencing was peripheral blood. The receptors were gathered from a woman in her 50s with acute or convalescent COVID-19.

This chain connects TRBV4-2 to TRBJ1-2, with D possibly being TRBD1 (6 bases). This CDR3 is 16 amino acids long. The V gene lost 4 bases and the J gene lost 6 bases, with 21 bases spanning the gap. Germline CDR1 is LGHNA and CDR2 is YNFKEQ. Here the CDR3 DNA reads TGTGCCAGCAGCCTAGTAACCTCAGGGGCGCGCGATGGCTACACCTTC. As protein: CASSLVTSGARDGYTF.

This rearrangement joins TRBV6-5 to TRBJ1-2, with 7 bases that match TRBD1. The V gene's germline CDR1 is MNHEY and CDR2 SVGAGI. V shed 6 bases and J 3 bases; nucleotides not matched to a gene: 7. This CDR3 is built from 14 residues. For the CDR3, the DNA is TGTGCCAGCAGAACCCCGGGACAGTACTATGGCTACACCTTC. Protein: CASRTPGQYYGYTF.

The V and J genes are TRBV5-5 and TRBJ1-1; D possibly corresponds to TRBD1 (5 bases). The CDR3 covers 13 residues. In germline, CDR1 is SGHKS, CDR2 YYEKEE (reference sequence). The ends were cut back, 4 bases at V and 6 bases at J, with 13 bases in the middle. This CDR3 is CASSPGGVAEAFF. In nucleotides, the CDR3 is TGTGCCAGCAGCCCGGGGGGAGTGGCTGAAGCTTTCTTT.

The rearrangement joins TRBV30 to TRBJ1-2; D is undetermined. From germline, CDR1 is GTSNPN and CDR2 SVGIG (reference sequence). Trimming removed 0 bases at V and 6 bases at J, with 17 bases between. CDR3 length equals 15 residues. The CDR3 DNA is TGTGCCTGGAGTGTACGGGAGGGATTAAATGATGGCTACACCTTC. This sequence encodes CAWSVREGLNDGYTF. The whole variable domain, remainder taken from reference TRBV30 and TRBJ1-2, is SQTIHQWPATLVQPVGSPLSLECTVEGTSNPNLYWYRQAAGRGLQLLFYSVGIGQISSEVPQNLSASRPQDRQFILSSKKLLLSDSGFYLCAWSVREGLNDGYTFGSGTRLTVV.

The chain carries TRBV24-1 and TRBJ2-3, with TRBD1 matching over 9 bases. Germline V lookup: CDR1 KGHDR, CDR2 SFDVKD. The CDR3 runs to 16 residues. V shed 3 bases, J shed 7 bases, and the junction held 10 bases outside the gene matches. CDR3 sequence: CATSDPGQGKNYTQYF. The CDR3 DNA reads TGTGCCACCAGTGATCCAGGACAGGGGAAAAATTATACGCAGTATTTT.

This clone was counted only a few times. The V gene is TRBV5-8, the J gene TRBJ1-6; maybe TRBD1 (5 bases). Looked up from germline, CDR1 is SGHTS and CDR2 is YDEGEE. Deletions cut 3 bases from V and 4 bases from J, with 20 bases between. The CDR3 length is 18 residues. CDR3 bases: TGTGCCAGCAGCTCGAATCGACTCCCCGGGGGATATAATTCACCCCTCCACTTT. It yields the protein CASSSNRLPGGYNSPLHF.

The chain links TRBV9 to TRBJ2-7; D is possibly TRBD2 (7 bases). Per germline, CDR1 SGDLS and CDR2 YYNGEE. The CDR3 has 12 amino acids. The V gene lost 7 bases and the J gene lost 7 bases, with 15 bases spanning the gap. The CDR3 region has the DNA TGTGCCAGCCAACAAGAGGGGGGGGAGCAGTACTTC. Residues: CASQQEGGEQYF.

The V gene is TRBV19, the J gene TRBJ2-5, with 9 bases matching TRBD1. Germline V gene lookup returns CDR1 LNHDA and CDR2 SQIVND (reference sequence). Germline trimming cut 1 base from V and 7 bases from J; bases unmatched to any gene: 7. This CDR3 comprises 15 residues. CDR3 protein: CASSIAFDRGMTQYF. CDR3 nucleotide sequence: TGTGCCAGTAGTATAGCATTCGACAGGGGGATGACCCAGTACTTC. The full variable domain, rest sourced from reference TRBV19 and TRBJ2-5, is DGGITQSPKYLFRKEGQNVTLSCEQNLNHDAMYWYRQDPGQGLRLIYYSQIVNDFQKGDIAEGYSVSREKKESFPLTVTSAQKNPTAFYLCASSIAFDRGMTQYFGPGTRLLVL.

This chain connects TRBV7-8 to TRBJ2-3, with D possibly matching TRBD1 (6 bases). The V gene lost 5 bases and the J gene lost 0 bases, with 15 bases spanning the gap. The CDR3 totals 16 residues. The germline gives CDR1 SGHVS, CDR2 FQNEAQ. CDR3: CASSNNRETSTDTQYF. CDR3 bases: TGTGCCAGCAGCAACAACAGGGAAACTAGCACAGATACGCAGTATTTT.

The chain uses TRBV29-1 and TRBJ2-7; a weak D match, TRBD1 (5 bases). The V end was cut by 0 bases, the J end by 9 bases, with 9 bases between. Per the germline V gene, CDR1 is SQVTM and CDR2 is ANQGSEA. The CDR3 length is 11 residues. CDR3 region: CSVEDPQGQYF. The CDR3 DNA is TGCAGCGTTGAAGATCCCCAGGGGCAGTACTTC.

The table lists this clone with a few counts. CDR3: CASSFGTGGHEQYF. Here the CDR3 DNA reads TGTGCCAGCAGCTTCGGGACAGGGGGCCACGAGCAGTACTTC. The rearrangement joins TRBV7-9 to TRBJ2-7, with 12 bases aligning to TRBD1. The CDR3 extends over 14 amino acids. Germline CDR1 is SEHNR and CDR2 is FQNEAQ (reference sequence). With V trimmed by 3 bases and J by 5 bases, 2 bases remained unmatched.

This clone was counted only a few times. The chain uses TRBV28 and TRBJ2-7; 7 bases map to TRBD2. From germline, CDR1 is MDHEN and CDR2 SYDVKM. This CDR3 has 15 amino acids. The ends lost 5 bases at V and 5 bases at J; junction bases unmatched: 12. CDR3 DNA sequence: TGTGCCAGCAGTCAAACCGGGACTAAAGCCCACGAGCAGTACTTC. Translating gives CASSQTGTKAHEQYF.

V usage is TRBV27 and J usage is TRBJ2-7; 10 nucleotides match TRBD2. The CDR3 loop spans 15 amino acids. J lost 5 bases, V lost 6 bases, and 10 bases had no gene match. CDR1 is MNHEY, CDR2 SMNVEV, per germline (reference sequence). DNA of the CDR3: TGTGCCAGCAGCAAAACCGGGACTAGCGTAAACGAGCAGTACTTC. Its translation is CASSKTGTSVNEQYF.